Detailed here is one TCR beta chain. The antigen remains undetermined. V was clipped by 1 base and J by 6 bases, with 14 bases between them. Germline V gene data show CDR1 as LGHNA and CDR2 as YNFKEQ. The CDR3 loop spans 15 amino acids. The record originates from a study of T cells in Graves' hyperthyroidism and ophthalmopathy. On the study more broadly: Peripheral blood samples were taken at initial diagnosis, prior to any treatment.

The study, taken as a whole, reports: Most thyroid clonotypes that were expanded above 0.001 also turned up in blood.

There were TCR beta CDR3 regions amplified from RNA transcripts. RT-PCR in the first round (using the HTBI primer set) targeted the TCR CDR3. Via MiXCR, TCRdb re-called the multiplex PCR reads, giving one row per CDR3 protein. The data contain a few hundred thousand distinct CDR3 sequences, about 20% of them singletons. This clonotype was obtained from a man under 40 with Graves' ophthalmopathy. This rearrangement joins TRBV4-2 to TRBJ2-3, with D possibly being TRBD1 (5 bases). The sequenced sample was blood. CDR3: CASSQGQGKHDTQYF. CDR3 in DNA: TGTGCCAGCAGCCAAGGGCAGGGCAAACACGATACGCAGTATTTT.